This entry lists 27 T cell receptor beta chains sequenced from one sample in a study of blood T cell repertoires in COVID-19. Data came from immunoSEQ multiplex PCR; TCRdb stores just in-frame clones and leaves some out. The sample contains more than 400,000 clones, 90% of which appear only once. Sequencing used PBMCs or T cells enriched from blood (not recorded which). Source of these receptors: a man younger than 35 who had recovered from COVID-19.

This chain uses TRBV30 with TRBJ2-7; TRBD2 aligns across 12 bases. From germline, CDR1 is GTSNPN and CDR2 SVGIG (reference sequence). The CDR3 is made up of 17 amino acids. With V trimmed by 3 bases and J by 3 bases, 12 bases remained unmatched. The CDR3 bases are TGTGCCTGGAGCGTAATGAGGACTAGCGGGAAGTACTACGAGCAGTACTTC. It specifies CAWSVMRTSGKYYEQYF.

The V call is TRBV18, the J call TRBJ1-2; 7 bases agree with TRBD1. The CDR3 contains 15 residues. Germline assignment: CDR1 KGHSH and CDR2 LQKENI. Trimming removed 3 bases from V and 3 bases from J; junction bases left unmatched: 7. CDR3 DNA sequence: TGTGCCAGCTCACCGCCACAGGGGACTCACTATGGCTACACCTTC. Protein product: CASSPPQGTHYGYTF. Filled out from reference TRBV18 and TRBJ1-2, the complete variable domain reads NAGVMQNPRHLVRRRGQEARLRCSPMKGHSHVYWYRQLPEEGLKFMVYLQKENIIDESGMPKERFSAEFPKEGPSILRIQQVVRGDSAAYFCASSPPQGTHYGYTFGSGTRLTVV.

CDR3 residues: CAWSGVRGGGNDSPTDTQYF. CDR3 nucleotide sequence: TGTGCCTGGAGTGGGGTTCGGGGTGGCGGGAACGATAGCCCCACAGATACGCAGTATTTT. V is TRBV30 and J is TRBJ2-3; D is perhaps TRBD2 (6 bases). CDR3 size: 20 residues. The V gene's germline CDR1 is GTSNPN and CDR2 SVGIG (reference sequence). Trimming took 1 base from V and 2 from J, leaving 28 bases between them.

Only one count was recorded for this clone. The gene calls are TRBV27 and TRBJ1-2, with TRBD1 as a possible D gene (5 bases). Germline CDR1 and CDR2: MNHEY and SMNVEV (reference sequence). V dropped 2 bases and J dropped 5 bases, with 15 bases sitting between them. CDR3 length: 15 residues. Here the CDR3 DNA reads TGTGCCAGCAGTTTAGGAAATCCAGGGAATTATGGCTACACCTTC. This gives the protein CASSLGNPGNYGYTF.

V is TRBV5-8 and J is TRBJ2-7, with 8 bases aligning to TRBD2. CDR3 length: 16 amino acids. Germline V gene lookup returns CDR1 SGHTS and CDR2 YDEGEE. V gave up 3 bases and J gave up 3 bases; unmatched junction bases: 11. DNA for the CDR3: TGTGCCAGCAGCTCTGGAACCGGACTAGCCCGCTACGAGCAGTACTTC. Encoded protein: CASSSGTGLARYEQYF.

This clone was seen a single time. V usage is TRBV14 and J usage is TRBJ1-2, with 8 bases identical to TRBD1. CDR1 SGHDN and CDR2 FVKESK come from the germline V gene. The V and J ends lost 5 bases and 2 bases, in that order; junction bases with no gene match: 1. The CDR3 sequence is 13 residues long. The CDR3 here is CASSRQGNYGYTF. The CDR3 region has the DNA TGTGCCAGCAGCAGACAGGGGAACTATGGCTACACCTTC. Full variable domain (remainder filled in from reference TRBV14 and TRBJ1-2): EAGVTQFPSHSVIEKGQTVTLRCDPISGHDNLYWYRRVMGKEIKFLLHFVKESKQDESGMPNNRFLAERTGGTYSTLKVQPAELEDSGVYFCASSRQGNYGYTFGSGTRLTVV.

This chain joins TRBV3-1 (or the pseudogene TRBV3-2) and TRBJ2-7; 10 bases fit TRBD1. The CDR3 has 15 residues. Germline V gene lookup returns CDR1 LGHDT and CDR2 YNNKEL (reference sequence). Losses at the gene ends were 4 bases for V and 2 bases for J; bases not matched to a gene: 5. As DNA, the CDR3 is TGTGCCAGCAGCCCCCCCGGGACAGGGGCCTACGAGCAGTACTTC. Amino acids: CASSPPGTGAYEQYF.

This sequence joins TRBV5-1 and TRBJ1-6; possibly TRBD1 for D (5 bases). Germline lookup yields CDR1 SGHRS and CDR2 YFSETQ. The CDR3 has 14 residues. The germline V and J ends were trimmed by 5 bases and 9 bases, with 15 bases remaining between them. The DNA for the CDR3 is TGCGCCAGCAGGCCTCAGGGATTGGGTTCACCCCTCCACTTT. Translating gives CASRPQGLGSPLHF.

The V call is TRBV2, the J call TRBJ1-3; 9 bases agree with TRBD1. Unmatched junction bases numbered 7, after V lost 3 bases and J lost 4 bases. The CDR3 consists of 16 residues. Germline values: CDR1 SNHLY, CDR2 FYNNEI. The CDR3 nucleotides read TGTGCCAGCAGTGAGGTGTGGGGACAGGGCGGAAACACCATATATTTT. Translated: CASSEVWGQGGNTIYF.

The chain links TRBV3-1 (or the pseudogene TRBV3-2) to TRBJ2-3; 9 nucleotides line up with TRBD2. This CDR3 contains 14 residues. Germline loops: CDR1 LGHDT, CDR2 YNNKEL (reference sequence). V was pared by 6 bases and J by 2 bases, with 3 bases of the junction left unmatched. The CDR3 nucleotides are TGTGCCAGCAGGACTAGCGGAGCCACAGATACGCAGTATTTT. Protein: CASRTSGATDTQYF.

V is TRBV19 and J is TRBJ1-4; TRBD1 matches 8 bases. Germline CDR1 and CDR2: LNHDA and SQIVND (reference sequence). CDR3 length: 15 amino acids. V dropped 4 bases and J dropped 7; count of bases not matched to a gene: 8. CDR3 loop: CASSRARDRSEKLFF. The CDR3 DNA reads TGTGCCAGTAGTAGGGCCCGGGACAGGAGTGAAAAACTGTTTTTT.

V is TRBV5-6 and J is TRBJ1-2; D is unresolved. The length of the CDR3 is 14 residues. V was pared by 5 bases and J by 2 bases, with 13 bases between. Germline values: CDR1 SGHDT, CDR2 YYEEEE. CDR3 DNA: TGTGCCAGCAGAAAAACGGGTCGGAACTATGGCTACACCTTC. It encodes CASRKTGRNYGYTF.

This clone showed up just a few times. The chain is built from TRBV28 and TRBJ1-1; no clear D. V was clipped by 8 bases and J by 6 bases, with 7 bases between them. The CDR3 spans 10 residues. CDR1 and CDR2 (germline): MDHEN, SYDVKM. CDR3 sequence: CASGWPEAFF. For the CDR3, the DNA is TGTGCCAGCGGCTGGCCTGAAGCTTTCTTT. Drawing the rest from reference TRBV28 and TRBJ1-1, the complete variable domain is DVKVTQSSRYLVKRTGEKVFLECVQDMDHENMFWYRQDPGLGLRLIYFSYDVKMKEKGDIPEGYSVSREKKERFSLILESASTNQTSMYLCASGWPEAFFGQGTRLTVV.

The V gene is TRBV5-1, the J gene TRBJ2-1; the D gene is possibly TRBD1 (5 bases). Trimming took off 0 bases at V and 10 bases at J, with 17 bases between the two ends. Germline CDR1 reads SGHRS; CDR2 reads YFSETQ. The CDR3 runs 15 residues. The DNA of the CDR3 is TGCGCCAGCAGCTTGGAGGGGCGTGGGGTGGACGAGCAGTTCTTC. Translation: CASSLEGRGVDEQFF.

This sequence joins TRBV27 and TRBJ1-2; the match to TRBD1 covers 7 bases. Germline V gene sequence: CDR1 MNHEY, CDR2 SMNVEV (reference sequence). V lost 6 bases, J lost 8 bases, and 12 bases stayed unmatched. The CDR3 sequence is 14 residues long. The CDR3 DNA reads TGTGCCAGCAGACCGACACCACAGGGGCCCGGCTACACCTTC. This codes for CASRPTPQGPGYTF.

The CDR3 protein is CASSQSRTGTVYEQYF. The CDR3 nucleotides read TGTGCCAGCTCACAATCAAGGACAGGGACGGTTTACGAGCAGTACTTC. The gene calls are TRBV18 and TRBJ2-7, with 8 bases fitting TRBD1. Germline CDR1 reads KGHSH; CDR2 reads LQKENI. The V and J ends lost 4 bases and 4 bases, in that order; junction bases with no gene match: 12. The CDR3 consists of 16 residues.

V is TRBV11-3 and J is TRBJ1-1, with D perhaps matching TRBD1 (5 bases). CDR3 size: 12 residues. CDR1 and CDR2 from the germline V gene are SGHNT and YENEEA. Trimming pared 4 bases from V and 5 bases from J, leaving 8 bases between. This CDR3 is CASSSGVTEAFF. The CDR3 nucleotides read TGTGCCAGCAGCTCGGGGGTGACTGAAGCTTTCTTT.

V and J are TRBV3-1 (or the pseudogene TRBV3-2) and TRBJ2-3; 12 bases map to TRBD2. This CDR3 comprises 15 residues. Germline V CDR1 and CDR2: LGHDT, YNNKEL (reference sequence). The V and J ends lost 4 bases and 5 bases, in that order; junction bases with no gene match: 4. In DNA form, the CDR3 reads TGTGCCAGCAGCCTTCTAGCGGGAGGGATAGATACGCAGTATTTT. It translates to CASSLLAGGIDTQYF.

Only one count was recorded for this clone. The gene calls are TRBV19 and TRBJ1-2, with 9 bases matching TRBD1. V lost 5 bases, J lost 1 base, and 5 bases stayed unmatched. Germline-derived CDR1 and CDR2 are LNHDA and SQIVND (reference sequence). The CDR3 has 15 residues. CDR3 protein: CASSPGQGINYGYTF. The CDR3 DNA follows: TGTGCCAGTAGTCCCGGACAGGGGATTAACTATGGCTACACCTTC. The entire variable domain, with the rest obtained from reference TRBV19 and TRBJ1-2, is as follows: DGGITQSPKYLFRKEGQNVTLSCEQNLNHDAMYWYRQDPGQGLRLIYYSQIVNDFQKGDIAEGYSVSREKKESFPLTVTSAQKNPTAFYLCASSPGQGINYGYTFGSGTRLTVV.

The chain is built from TRBV4-1 and TRBJ2-7, with TRBD2 matching 13 bases. Germline V gene lookup returns CDR1 MGHRA and CDR2 YSYEKL. The CDR3 contains 16 residues. Trimming removed 4 bases from V and 1 base from J; junction bases left unmatched: 4. CDR3 DNA: TGCGCCAGCAGCCCGAGACTAGCGGGAGGTTCCTACGAGCAGTACTTC. Translated, it gives CASSPRLAGGSYEQYF.

J is TRBJ2-7 and V is TRBV6-5, with 8 bases aligning to TRBD1. Germline V gene lookup returns CDR1 MNHEY and CDR2 SVGAGI. The CDR3 is 12 residues long. The trim removed 6 bases at V and 9 bases at J, leaving 7 bases unmatched. CDR3 residues: CASRSQGGGQYF. The DNA of the CDR3 is TGTGCCAGCAGATCACAGGGGGGCGGGCAGTACTTC.

The chain couples TRBV10-2 to TRBJ2-1; D remains unclear. CDR3 size: 13 residues. The germline CDR1 and CDR2 sequences are WSHSY and SAAADI. Trimming stripped 4 bases from V and 4 bases from J, with 8 bases between. The CDR3 DNA follows: TGCGCCAGCAGTGTAATCAGGTACAATGAGCAGTTCTTC. This gives the protein CASSVIRYNEQFF.

The chain is built from TRBV7-9 and TRBJ2-5; 9 bases agree with TRBD2. V was clipped by 4 bases and J by 4 bases; unmatched bases: 10. The V gene's germline CDR1 is SEHNR and CDR2 FQNEAQ (reference sequence). The CDR3 runs 16 residues. In DNA form, the CDR3 reads TGTGCCAGCAGCTATCTAGGCGGGGGGGCTCCAGAGACCCAGTACTTC. Translating it yields CASSYLGGGAPETQYF.

This chain connects TRBV27 to TRBJ2-6, with D perhaps matching TRBD1 (5 bases). V shed 8 bases and J shed 4 bases, with 15 bases lying between them. The germline V gene has CDR1 MNHEY and CDR2 SMNVEV (reference sequence). This CDR3 has 15 amino acids. CDR3 sequence: CASGYQGSGANVLTF. As DNA, the CDR3 is TGTGCCAGCGGGTATCAGGGCTCCGGGGCCAACGTCCTGACTTTC.

J is TRBJ2-2 and V is TRBV7-2; 9 positions agree with TRBD1. The CDR3 consists of 16 residues. CDR1 is SGHTA, CDR2 FQGNSA, per germline. Losses at the gene ends were 4 bases for V and 2 bases for J; bases not matched to a gene: 5. The CDR3: CASSSRTGANTGELFF. DNA for the CDR3: TGTGCCAGCAGCTCAAGGACAGGGGCAAACACCGGGGAGCTGTTTTTT. The entire variable domain, with the rest obtained from reference TRBV7-2 and TRBJ2-2, is as follows: GAGVSQSPSNKVTEKGKDVELRCDPISGHTALYWYRQSLGQGLEFLIYFQGNSAPDKSGLPSDRFSAERTGGSVSTLTIQRTQQEDSAVYLCASSSRTGANTGELFFGEGSRLTVL.

The gene calls are TRBV5-1 and TRBJ1-1; TRBD1 matches at 9 bases. Germline trimming cut 3 bases from V and 11 bases from J; bases unmatched to any gene: 11. Germline CDR1 SGHRS, CDR2 YFSETQ. The CDR3 contains 14 residues. The DNA of the CDR3 is TGCGCCAGCAGCTCACCCGGGACAGGGACGTCGGCTTTCTTT. Amino acids: CASSSPGTGTSAFF.

This chain links TRBV19 with TRBJ1-4; D is perhaps TRBD1 (5 bases). Germline CDR1 is LNHDA and CDR2 is SQIVND (reference sequence). V lost 7 bases, J lost 5 bases, and 11 bases lay in between. The CDR3 is made up of 13 amino acids. The CDR3 DNA is TGTGCCAGTAAAGACAGACCCAATGAAAAACTGTTTTTT. Translating gives CASKDRPNEKLFF.